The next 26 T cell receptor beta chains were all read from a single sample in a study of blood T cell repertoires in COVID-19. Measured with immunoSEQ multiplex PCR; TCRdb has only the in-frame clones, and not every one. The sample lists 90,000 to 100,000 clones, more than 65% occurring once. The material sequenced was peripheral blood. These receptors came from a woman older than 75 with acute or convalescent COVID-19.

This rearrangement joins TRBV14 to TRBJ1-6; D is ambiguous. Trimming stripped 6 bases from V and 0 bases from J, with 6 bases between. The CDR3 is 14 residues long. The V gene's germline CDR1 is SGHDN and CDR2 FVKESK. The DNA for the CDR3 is TGTGCCAGCAGGGCAAGCTCCTATAATTCACCCCTCCACTTT. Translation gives CASRASSYNSPLHF. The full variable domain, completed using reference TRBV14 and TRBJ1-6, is EAGVTQFPSHSVIEKGQTVTLRCDPISGHDNLYWYRRVMGKEIKFLLHFVKESKQDESGMPNNRFLAERTGGTYSTLKVQPAELEDSGVYFCASRASSYNSPLHFGNGTRLTVT.

As DNA, the CDR3 is TGTGCCATCAAGGATCATGGCGGGGAGCGCACAGATACGCAGTATTTT. This codes for CAIKDHGGERTDTQYF. V and J are TRBV10-3 and TRBJ2-3; tentative D call: TRBD2 (6 bases). The length of the CDR3 is 16 residues. The germline CDR1 and CDR2 sequences are ENHRY and SYGVKD. V was pared by 7 bases and J by 1 base, with 18 bases between.

For the CDR3, the DNA is TGTGCCAGCAGTGACAGGGTAAATGGCTACACCTTC. Its protein is CASSDRVNGYTF. V is TRBV25-1 and J is TRBJ1-2, with D possibly matching TRBD1 (5 bases). The V gene lost 3 bases and the J gene lost 6 bases, with 8 bases spanning the gap. This CDR3 region has 12 residues. Germline V gene lookup returns CDR1 MGHDK and CDR2 SYGVNS.

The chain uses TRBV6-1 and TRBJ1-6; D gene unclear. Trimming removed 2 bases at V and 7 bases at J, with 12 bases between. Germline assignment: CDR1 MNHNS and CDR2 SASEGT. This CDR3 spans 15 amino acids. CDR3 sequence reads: CASSEFVTANSPLHF. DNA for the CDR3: TGTGCCAGCAGTGAATTCGTCACAGCCAATTCACCCCTCCACTTT.

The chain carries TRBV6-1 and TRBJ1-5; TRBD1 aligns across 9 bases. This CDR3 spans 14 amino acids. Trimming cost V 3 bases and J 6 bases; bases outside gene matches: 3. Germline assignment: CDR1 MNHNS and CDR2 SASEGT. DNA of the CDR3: TGTGCCAGCAGTGAGGGACAGGGAACTCAGCCCCAGCATTTT. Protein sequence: CASSEGQGTQPQHF.

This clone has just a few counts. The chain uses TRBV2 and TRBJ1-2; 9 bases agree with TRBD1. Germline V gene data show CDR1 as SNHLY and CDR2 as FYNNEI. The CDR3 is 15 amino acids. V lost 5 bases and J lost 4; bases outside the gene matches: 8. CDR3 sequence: CASSRDRELGYGYTF. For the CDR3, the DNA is TGTGCCAGCAGTAGGGACAGGGAGTTGGGCTATGGCTACACCTTC.

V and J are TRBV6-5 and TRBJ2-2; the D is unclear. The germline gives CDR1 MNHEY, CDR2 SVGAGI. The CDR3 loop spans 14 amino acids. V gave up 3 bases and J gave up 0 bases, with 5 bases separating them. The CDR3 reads CASSYAANTGELFF. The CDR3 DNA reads TGTGCCAGCAGTTATGCAGCGAACACCGGGGAGCTGTTTTTT.

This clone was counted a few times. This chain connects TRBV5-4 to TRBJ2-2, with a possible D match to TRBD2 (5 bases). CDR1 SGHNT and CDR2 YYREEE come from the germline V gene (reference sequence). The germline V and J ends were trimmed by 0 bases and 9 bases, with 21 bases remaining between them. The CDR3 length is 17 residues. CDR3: CASSLANPGNLGRELFF. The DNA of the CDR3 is TGTGCCAGCAGCTTGGCCAATCCGGGGAATCTCGGCCGGGAGCTGTTTTTT.

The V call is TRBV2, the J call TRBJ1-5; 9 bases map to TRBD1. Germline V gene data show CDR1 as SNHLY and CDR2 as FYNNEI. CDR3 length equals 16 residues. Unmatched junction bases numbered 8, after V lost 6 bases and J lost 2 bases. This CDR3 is CASRAGQGMGNQPQHF. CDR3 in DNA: TGTGCCAGCAGGGCCGGACAGGGGATGGGCAATCAGCCCCAGCATTTT. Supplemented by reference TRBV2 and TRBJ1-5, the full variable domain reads EPEVTQTPSHQVTQMGQEVILRCVPISNHLYFYWYRQILGQKVEFLVSFYNNEISEKSEIFDDQFSVERPDGSNFTLKIRSTKLEDSAMYFCASRAGQGMGNQPQHFGDGTRLSIL.

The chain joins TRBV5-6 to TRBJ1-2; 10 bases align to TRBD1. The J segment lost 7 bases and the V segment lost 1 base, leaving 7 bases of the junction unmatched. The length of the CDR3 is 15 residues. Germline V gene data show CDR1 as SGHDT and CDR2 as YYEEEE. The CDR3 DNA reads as TGTGCCAGCAGCTTGTATCATAGACAGGGGGCTGGCTACACCTTC. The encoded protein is CASSLYHRQGAGYTF.

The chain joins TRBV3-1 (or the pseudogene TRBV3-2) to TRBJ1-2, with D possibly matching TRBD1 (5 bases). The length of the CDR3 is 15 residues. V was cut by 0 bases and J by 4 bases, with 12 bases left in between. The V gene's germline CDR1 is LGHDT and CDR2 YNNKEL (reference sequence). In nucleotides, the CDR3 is TGTGCCAGCAGCCAAGATCGGAGGGGACTCTATGGCTACACCTTC. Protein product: CASSQDRRGLYGYTF.

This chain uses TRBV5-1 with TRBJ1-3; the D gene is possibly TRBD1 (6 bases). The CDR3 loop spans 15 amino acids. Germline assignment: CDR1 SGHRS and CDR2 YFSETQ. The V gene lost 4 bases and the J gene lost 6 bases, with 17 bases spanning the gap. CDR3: CASSPTGSSENTIYF. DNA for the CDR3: TGCGCCAGCAGCCCCACAGGGAGTAGCGAAAACACCATATATTTT.

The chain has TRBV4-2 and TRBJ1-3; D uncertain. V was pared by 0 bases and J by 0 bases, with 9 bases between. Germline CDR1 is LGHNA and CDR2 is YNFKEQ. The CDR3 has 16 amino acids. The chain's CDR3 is CASSQEWSSSGNTIYF. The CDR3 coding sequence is TGTGCCAGCAGCCAAGAGTGGTCTAGCTCTGGAAACACCATATATTTT.

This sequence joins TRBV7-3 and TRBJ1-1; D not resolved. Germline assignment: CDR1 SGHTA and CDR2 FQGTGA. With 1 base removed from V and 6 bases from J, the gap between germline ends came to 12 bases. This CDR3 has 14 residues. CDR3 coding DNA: TGTGCCAGCAGCTTAAATTCGAATGCAGCTGAAGCTTTCTTT. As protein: CASSLNSNAAEAFF.

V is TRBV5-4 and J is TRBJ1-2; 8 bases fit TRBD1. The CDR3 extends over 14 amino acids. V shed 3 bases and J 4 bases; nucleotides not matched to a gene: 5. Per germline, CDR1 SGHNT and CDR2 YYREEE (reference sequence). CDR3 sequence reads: CASSSGTGPYGYTF. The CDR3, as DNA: TGTGCCAGCAGCTCAGGGACAGGCCCCTATGGCTACACCTTC.

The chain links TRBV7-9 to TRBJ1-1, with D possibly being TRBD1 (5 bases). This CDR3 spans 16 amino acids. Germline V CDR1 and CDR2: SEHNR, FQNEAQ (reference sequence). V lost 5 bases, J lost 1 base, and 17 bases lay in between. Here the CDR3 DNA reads TGTGCCAGCAGCCCCCCCCGAGACAGAGGGAACACTGAAGCTTTCTTT. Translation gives CASSPPRDRGNTEAFF.

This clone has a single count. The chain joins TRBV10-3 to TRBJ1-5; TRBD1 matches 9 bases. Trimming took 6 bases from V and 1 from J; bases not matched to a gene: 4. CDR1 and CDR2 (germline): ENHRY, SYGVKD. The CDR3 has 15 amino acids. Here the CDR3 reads CAISIGQGSNQPQHF. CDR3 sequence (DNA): TGTGCCATCAGCATCGGACAGGGGAGCAATCAGCCCCAGCATTTT.

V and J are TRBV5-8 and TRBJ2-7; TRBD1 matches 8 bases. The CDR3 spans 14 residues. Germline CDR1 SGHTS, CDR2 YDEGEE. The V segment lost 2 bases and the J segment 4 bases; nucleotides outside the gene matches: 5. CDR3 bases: TGTGCCAGCAGCTTAGTGGGACAGGAATACGAGCAGTACGTC. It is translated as CASSLVGQEYEQYV.

CDR3 bases: TGTGCCAGCAGCTTGATGGTTAGCTCCTACAATGAGCAGTTCTTC. Amino acid sequence: CASSLMVSSYNEQFF. The chain links TRBV7-2 to TRBJ2-1; D is ambiguous. Trimming removed 3 bases from V and 0 bases from J, with 9 bases in between. Looked up from germline, CDR1 is SGHTA and CDR2 is FQGNSA. CDR3 size: 15 residues.

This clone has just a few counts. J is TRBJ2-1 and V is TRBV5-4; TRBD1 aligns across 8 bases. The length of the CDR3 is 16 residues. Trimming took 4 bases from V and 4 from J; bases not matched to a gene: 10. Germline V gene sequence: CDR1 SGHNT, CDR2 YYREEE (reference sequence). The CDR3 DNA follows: TGTGCCAGCAGCCCAGACAGGGGTCTCGTTTACAATGAGCAGTTCTTC. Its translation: CASSPDRGLVYNEQFF. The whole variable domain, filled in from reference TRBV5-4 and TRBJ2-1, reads ETGVTQSPTHLIKTRGQQVTLRCSSQSGHNTVSWYQQALGQGPQFIFQYYREEENGRGNFPPRFSGLQFPNYSSELNVNALELDDSALYLCASSPDRGLVYNEQFFGPGTRLTVL.

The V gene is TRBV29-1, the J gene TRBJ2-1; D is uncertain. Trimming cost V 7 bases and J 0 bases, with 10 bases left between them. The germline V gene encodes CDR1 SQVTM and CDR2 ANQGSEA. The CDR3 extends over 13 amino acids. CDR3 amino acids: CSGKTLSYNEQFF. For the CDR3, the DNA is TGCAGCGGCAAGACTCTCTCCTACAATGAGCAGTTCTTC.

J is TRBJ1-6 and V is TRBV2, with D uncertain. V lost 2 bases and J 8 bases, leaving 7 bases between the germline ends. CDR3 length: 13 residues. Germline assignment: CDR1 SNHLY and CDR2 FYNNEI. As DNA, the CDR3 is TGTGCCAGCAGTGAAACGCGGGATTCACCCCTCCACTTT. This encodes CASSETRDSPLHF.

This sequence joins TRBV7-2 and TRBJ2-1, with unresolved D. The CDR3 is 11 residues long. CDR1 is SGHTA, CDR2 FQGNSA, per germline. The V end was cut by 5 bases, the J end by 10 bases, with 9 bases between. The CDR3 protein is CASSTAVEQFF. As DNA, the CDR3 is TGTGCCAGCAGCACAGCTGTGGAGCAGTTCTTC.

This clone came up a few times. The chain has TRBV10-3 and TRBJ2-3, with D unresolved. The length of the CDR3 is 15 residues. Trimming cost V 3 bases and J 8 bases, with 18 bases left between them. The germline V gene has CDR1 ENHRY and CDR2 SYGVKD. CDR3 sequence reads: CAISDGPSSRGTQYF. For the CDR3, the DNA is TGTGCCATCAGTGATGGCCCCTCTTCCCGAGGTACGCAGTATTTT.

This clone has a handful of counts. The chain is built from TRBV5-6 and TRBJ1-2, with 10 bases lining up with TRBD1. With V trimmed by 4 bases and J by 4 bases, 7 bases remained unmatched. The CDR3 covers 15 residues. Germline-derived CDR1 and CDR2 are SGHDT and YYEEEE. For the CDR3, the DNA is TGTGCCAGCAGCCCCGACAGGGGGCGCGGCTATGGCTACACCTTC. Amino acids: CASSPDRGRGYGYTF.

CDR3 coding DNA: TGTGCCAGCAGCCCCCAGGGCCGGTACGGCTATGGCTACACCTTC. Protein: CASSPQGRYGYGYTF. V and J are TRBV5-8 and TRBJ1-2; TRBD1 might be the D (5 bases). This CDR3 spans 15 amino acids. The ends were cut back, 4 bases at V and 4 bases at J, with 17 bases in the middle. CDR1 SGHTS and CDR2 YDEGEE come from the germline V gene.